The present entry profiles one T cell receptor beta chain with its context. The time point: pre-sensitization, week 0. Treatment of the sample: therapeutic diphenylcyclopropenone sensitization with weekly scalp DPC. At patch-test visits, sampling came before the patch test. This sample is drawn from a study of human T cells and chemical hapten exposure. At the level of the study: Patients having alopecia areata, totalis or universalis were mostly female.

The library attached unique molecular identifiers to individual cDNA molecules. One entry per CDR3 protein results from TCRdb running MiXCR on the RACE reads. The data show some 330,000 distinct CDR3 sequences, with approximately 5% seen just once and more than 8% held by the top ten. The source of this sequence is a woman aged 18-29 years with alopecia areata. Some clones in this sample may be carry-over from other donors' samples. The sequencing used whole blood, collected in connection with sensitization to the hapten diphenylcyclopropenone (DPC).

This CDR3 is CASSQSGQSGANVLTF. The CDR3 region has the DNA TGTGCCAGCAGTCAAAGCGGACAATCGGGGGCCAACGTCCTGACTTTC. The gene calls are TRBV6-6 and TRBJ2-6; either TRBD1 or TRBD2 may supply D (5 bases each). CDR1 and CDR2 from the germline V gene are MNHNY and SVGAGI (reference sequence). The length of the CDR3 is 16 residues. Deletions cut 5 bases from V and 4 bases from J, with 15 bases between.